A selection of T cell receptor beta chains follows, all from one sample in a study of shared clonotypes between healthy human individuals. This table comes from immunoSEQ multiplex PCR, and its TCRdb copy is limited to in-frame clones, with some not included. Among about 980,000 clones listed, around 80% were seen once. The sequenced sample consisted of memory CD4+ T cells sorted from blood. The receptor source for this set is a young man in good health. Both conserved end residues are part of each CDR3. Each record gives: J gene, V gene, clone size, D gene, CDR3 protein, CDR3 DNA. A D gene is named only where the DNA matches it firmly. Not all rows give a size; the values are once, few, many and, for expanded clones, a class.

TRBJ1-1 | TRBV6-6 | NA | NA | CASSYDTGTEAFF | TGTGCCAGCAGTTACGACACAGGCACTGAAGCTTTCTTT
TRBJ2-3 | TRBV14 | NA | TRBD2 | CASSQARALAGVGDTQYF | TGTGCCAGCAGCCAAGCCCGAGCCCTAGCGGGAGTAGGTGATACGCAGTATTTT
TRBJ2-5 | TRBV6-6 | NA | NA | CASSYGGFGGETQYF | TGTGCCAGCAGTTACGGGGGGTTCGGTGGAGAGACCCAGTACTTC
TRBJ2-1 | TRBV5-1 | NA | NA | CASSLDEGGQYEQFF | TGCGCCAGCAGCCTGGACGAGGGGGGACAATATGAGCAGTTCTTC
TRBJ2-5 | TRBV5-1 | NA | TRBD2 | CASRKSSGSQETQYF | TGCGCCAGCAGAAAGTCTAGCGGGAGTCAAGAGACCCAGTACTTC
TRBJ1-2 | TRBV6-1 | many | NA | CASTGRVYGYTF | TGTGCCAGCACTGGGCGCGTCTATGGCTACACCTTC
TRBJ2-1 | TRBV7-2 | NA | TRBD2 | CASSLSSGRSNEQFF | TGTGCCAGCAGCTTGAGTAGCGGGAGAAGTAATGAGCAGTTCTTC
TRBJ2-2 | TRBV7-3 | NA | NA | CASSLTGTDNLGELFF | TGTGCCAGCAGCTTAACCGGAACAGATAACCTCGGGGAGCTGTTTTTT
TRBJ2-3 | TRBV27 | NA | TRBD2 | CASRAGGTDTQYF | TGTGCCAGCAGGGCGGGGGGAACAGATACGCAGTATTTT
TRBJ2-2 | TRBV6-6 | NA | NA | CASRQSAGELFF | TGTGCCAGCAGACAGAGCGCCGGGGAGCTGTTTTTT
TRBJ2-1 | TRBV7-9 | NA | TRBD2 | CASTKGLAGVTEQFF | TGTGCCAGCACCAAAGGGCTAGCGGGAGTCACTGAGCAGTTCTTC
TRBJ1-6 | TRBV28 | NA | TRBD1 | CASSLFSQGGSPLHF | TGTGCCAGCAGTTTATTCTCGCAGGGGGGTTCACCCCTCCACTTT
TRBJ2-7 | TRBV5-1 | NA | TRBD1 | CASSFGGQGKYEQYF | TGCGCCAGCAGCTTCGGTGGACAGGGAAAGTACGAGCAGTACTTC
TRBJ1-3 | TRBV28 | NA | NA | CASSLWDIGNTIYF | TGTGCCAGCAGTTTATGGGACATAGGGAACACCATATATTTT
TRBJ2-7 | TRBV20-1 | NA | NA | CSALSDYEQYF | TGCAGTGCTCTTTCCGACTACGAGCAGTACTTC
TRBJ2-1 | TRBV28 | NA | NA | CASSPPGFNEQFF | TGTGCCAGCAGTCCCCCCGGATTCAATGAGCAGTTCTTC
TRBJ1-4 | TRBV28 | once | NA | CASSTGGNNEKLFF | TGTGCCAGCAGTACCGGGGGTAACAATGAAAAACTGTTTTTT
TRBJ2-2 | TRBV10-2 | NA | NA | CASSPSGELFF | TGCGCCAGCAGCCCCTCCGGGGAGCTGTTTTTT
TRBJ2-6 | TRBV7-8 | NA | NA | CASSSSANSGANVLTF | TGTGCCAGCAGCTCTTCAGCGAACTCTGGGGCCAACGTCCTGACTTTC
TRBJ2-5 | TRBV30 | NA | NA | CAWSVRRGVQETQYF | TGTGCCTGGAGTGTACGTCGCGGGGTACAAGAGACCCAGTACTTC
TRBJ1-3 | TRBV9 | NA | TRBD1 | CASSATLRQGGITVTGNTIYF | TGTGCCAGCAGCGCTACCCTGAGACAGGGCGGTATTACGGTTACTGGAAACACCATATATTTT
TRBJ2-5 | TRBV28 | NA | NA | CASSLREETQYF | TGTGCCAGCAGCCTCAGGGAAGAGACCCAGTACTTC
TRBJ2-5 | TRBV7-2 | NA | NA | CASSWGQETQYF | TGTGCCAGCAGCTGGGGTCAAGAGACCCAGTACTTC
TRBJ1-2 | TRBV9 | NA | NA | CASSTIKGPLGYTF | TGTGCCAGCAGCACGATTAAAGGGCCCTTGGGCTACACCTTC
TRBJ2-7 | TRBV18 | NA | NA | CASSPPSRNEQYF | TGTGCCAGCTCACCACCGTCTAGAAACGAGCAGTACTTC
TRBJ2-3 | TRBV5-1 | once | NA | CASSLGQGGDTQYF | TGCGCCAGCAGCTTGGGGCAGGGTGGGGATACGCAGTATTTT
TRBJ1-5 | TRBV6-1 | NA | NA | CASSDYGANNQPQHF | TGTGCCAGCAGTGATTATGGGGCCAACAATCAGCCCCAGCATTTT
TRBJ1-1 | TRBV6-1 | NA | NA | CASTMAYMNTEAFF | TGTGCCAGCACTATGGCATACATGAACACTGAAGCTTTCTTT
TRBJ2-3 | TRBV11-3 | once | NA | CASSLDRSPDTQYF | TGTGCCAGCAGCTTAGACAGGTCCCCAGATACGCAGTATTTT
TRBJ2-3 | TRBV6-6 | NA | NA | CASSLGLYTDTQYF | TGTGCCAGCAGCCTGGGACTTTACACAGATACGCAGTATTTT
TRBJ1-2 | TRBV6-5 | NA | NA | CASSSDRIYGYTF | TGTGCCAGCAGTTCCGACAGGATCTATGGCTACACCTTC
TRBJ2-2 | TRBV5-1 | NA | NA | CASSLGTGVSGTGELFF | TGCGCCAGCAGCTTGGGGACGGGGGTGAGTGGCACCGGGGAGCTGTTTTTT
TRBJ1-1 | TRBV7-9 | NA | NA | CASSRGSGEGNTEAFF | TGTGCCAGCAGCCGGGGCTCGGGGGAGGGGAACACTGAAGCTTTCTTT
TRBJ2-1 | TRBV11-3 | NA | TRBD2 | CASSLGAGVYNEQFF | TGTGCCAGCAGCTTAGGGGCGGGAGTATACAATGAGCAGTTCTTC
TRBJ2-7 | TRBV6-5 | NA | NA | CASRGTSYEQYF | TGTGCCAGCAGAGGGACCTCCTACGAGCAGTACTTC
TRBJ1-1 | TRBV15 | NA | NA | CATSPRAQGNTEAFF | TGTGCCACCAGCCCAAGAGCCCAGGGGAACACTGAAGCTTTCTTT
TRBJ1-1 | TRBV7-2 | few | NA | CASSPPGTANTEAFF | TGTGCCAGCAGCCCCCCCGGGACCGCGAACACTGAAGCTTTCTTT
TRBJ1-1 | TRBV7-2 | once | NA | CASSLGRTERAFF | TGTGCCAGCAGCTTAGGCAGGACCGAGAGGGCTTTCTTT
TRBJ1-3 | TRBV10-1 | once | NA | CASSVSLGVNGNTIYF | TGCGCCAGCAGTGTATCCTTGGGGGTTAACGGAAACACCATATATTTT
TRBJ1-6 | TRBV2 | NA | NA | CASSPLPRTDYNSPLHF | TGTGCCAGCAGCCCGCTCCCTAGGACGGATTATAATTCACCCCTCCACTTT
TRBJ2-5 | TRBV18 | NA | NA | CASSPNQETQYF | TGTGCCAGCTCACCTAACCAGGAGACCCAGTACTTC
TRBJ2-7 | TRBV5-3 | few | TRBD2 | CARSWTSGALSYEQYF | TGTGCCAGAAGCTGGACTAGCGGGGCACTTTCCTACGAGCAGTACTTC
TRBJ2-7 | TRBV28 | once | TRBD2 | CASSAPAGGSKEQYF | TGTGCCAGCAGCGCGCCAGCGGGGGGTTCCAAGGAGCAGTACTTC
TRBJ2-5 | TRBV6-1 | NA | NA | CASSGGTQATQYF | TGTGCCAGCAGTGGGGGGACCCAGGCGACCCAGTACTTC
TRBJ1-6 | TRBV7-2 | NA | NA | CASRSAGNSPLHF | TGTGCCAGCAGATCCGCAGGGAATTCACCCCTCCACTTT
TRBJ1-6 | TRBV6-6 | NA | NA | CASSRTSGVWNSPLHF | TGTGCCAGCAGCAGAACCTCAGGGGTCTGGAATTCACCCCTCCACTTT
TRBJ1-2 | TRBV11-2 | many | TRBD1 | CASSWGQGADGGYTF | TGTGCCAGCAGCTGGGGACAGGGGGCGGATGGTGGCTACACCTTC
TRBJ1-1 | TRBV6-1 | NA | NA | CASTGSTMNTEAFF | TGTGCCAGCACGGGGTCTACTATGAACACTGAAGCTTTCTTT